This T cell receptor beta chain was retrieved from a study of OX40 agonist ivuxolimab in advanced cancers. Study-level background: At just under 85% male, the cohort had a mean age of around 56 years, ranging from about 20 to 90.

Study findings and constraints: At 0.1 to 3.0 mg/kg and by week 6, clonal expansion occurred in CD4+ and CD8+ blood T cells. The 0.1-3.0 mg/kg partial responders had among the lowest clonal expansion.

The CDR3 spans 15 residues. With V trimmed by 0 bases and J by 5 bases, 4 bases remained unmatched. Per the germline V gene, CDR1 is SGHNT and CDR2 is YYREEE (reference sequence). Anyone with autoimmune disease history or systemic immunosuppression was excluded. Remarks on this clone: The antigen is unknown.

The table came from immunoSEQ multiplex PCR; TCRdb's copy has only in-frame clones and leaves some out. The sample holds fewer than 85,000 clones, approximately 78% seen once. The sample in question was CD4+ or CD8+ T cells sorted from blood, obtained in a trial of the OX40 agonist ivuxolimab. The V call is TRBV5-4, the J call TRBJ1-4; 7 bases match TRBD1. The TCR was taken from an adult with an advanced solid tumor such as melanoma, head and neck, liver or kidney cancer. DNA of the CDR3: TGTGCCAGCAGCTTGGCGGCAGGGGGGAATGAAAAACTGTTTTTT. Its protein is CASSLAAGGNEKLFF.